The next 14 T cell receptor beta chains were all read from a single sample in a study of CD8+ T cells in alopecia areata (dated by TCRdb to 2016 to 2018). Receptor libraries were prepared by the immunoSEQ multiplex PCR assay. For TCR sequencing, RNA was extracted from every sample and reverse transcribed into cDNA to serve as template. TCRdb took over this immuneACCESS table, retaining in-frame rearrangements with V and J assigned. Such tables are incomplete; in checked studies, under half of the missing clones stem from an unresolved V gene, and the remainder is unexplained. The sample profile shows under 350,000 clones; over 45% of them were found once. The ten biggest clones cover about 1.7% of the sample. The label giving this sample's time point can be read as: about 25 weeks on oral tofacitinib. The sample's treatment or condition label, in plain terms: oral pan-JAK inhibitor, 5-10 mg twice daily.

The sample in question was CD4+ T cells sorted from blood, obtained at week 24, from a patient treated with tofacitinib. The receptors were gathered from a human donor with alopecia areata.

The V gene is TRBV30, the J gene TRBJ2-7; D perhaps matches TRBD2 (5 bases). The CDR3 consists of 19 residues. V lost 3 bases to trimming and J lost 2 bases, with 29 bases between them. Germline lookup yields CDR1 GTSNPN and CDR2 SVGIG (reference sequence). In DNA, the CDR3 is TGTGCCTGGAGCGCCCCGGGCCCAGCTCTAGCTCCACTCACCTACGAGCAGTACTTC. Translated, it gives CAWSAPGPALAPLTYEQYF.

The rearrangement links TRBV9 to TRBJ1-2; TRBD1 is a possible D gene (6 bases). The germline V and J ends were trimmed by 4 bases and 7 bases, with 11 bases remaining between them. The CDR3 has 12 residues. Germline V gene data show CDR1 as SGDLS and CDR2 as YYNGEE. The CDR3 nucleotides read TGTGCCAGCAGCCCGGACAGCTTTGGCTACACCTTC. This sequence encodes CASSPDSFGYTF.

V gene TRBV5-1 combines with J gene TRBJ2-2; TRBD1 matches 8 bases. There are 15 residues in the CDR3. After removal of 4 bases from V and 2 bases from J, the junction contained 4 bases not matched to a gene. Germline CDR1 reads SGHRS; CDR2 reads YFSETQ. The CDR3 nucleotides read TGCGCCAGCAGCATGACAGGGGTAAACACCGGGGAGCTGTTTTTT. Residues: CASSMTGVNTGELFF.

J is TRBJ2-5 and V is TRBV7-9; D might be TRBD1 or TRBD2, each matching 6 bases. The germline CDR1 and CDR2 sequences are SEHNR and FQNEAQ (reference sequence). Trimming left V 3 bases short and J 6 bases short, with 14 bases between. The CDR3 spans 14 residues. DNA for the CDR3: TGTGCCAGCAGCTTCGGGGGCGAACTTAAGACCCAGTACTTC. This sequence encodes CASSFGGELKTQYF.

The rearrangement links TRBV25-1 to TRBJ1-6; D might be TRBD1 (5 bases). This CDR3 has 13 residues. The V gene's germline CDR1 is MGHDK and CDR2 SYGVNS. Trimming removed 3 bases at V and 9 bases at J, with 9 bases between. In DNA form, the CDR3 reads TGTGCCAGCAGTGACGCAGGGATTTCACCCCTCCACTTT. Protein sequence: CASSDAGISPLHF.

The chain employs TRBV5-6 and TRBJ1-4; D is perhaps TRBD1 (5 bases). The CDR3 consists of 14 residues. The V end lost 0 bases, the J end lost 10 bases, and 13 bases lay between the germline ends. Germline V gene data show CDR1 as SGHDT and CDR2 as YYEEEE. The CDR3 sequence: CASSLVQVAGKLFF. The CDR3 bases are TGTGCCAGCAGCTTGGTACAGGTCGCCGGAAAACTGTTTTTT.

This clone was found many times. Within the sample, other DNA sequences also encode this same CDR3. V gene TRBV28 combines with J gene TRBJ2-7; unclear D gene. V dropped 3 bases and J dropped 0 bases, with 0 bases sitting between them. The CDR3 runs 11 residues. Germline lookup yields CDR1 MDHEN and CDR2 SYDVKM. The CDR3 loop reads CASSFSYEQYF. The CDR3 nucleotides are TGTGCCAGCAGTTTCTCCTACGAGCAGTACTTC.

The DNA of the CDR3 is TGTGCCAGCAGTGAACTATGGGGCGAGCAGTACTTC. Amino acids: CASSELWGEQYF. The genes are TRBV25-1 and TRBJ2-7; no clear D. Germline lookup yields CDR1 MGHDK and CDR2 SYGVNS. The CDR3 runs 12 residues. The V gene lost 2 bases and the J gene lost 6 bases, with 8 bases spanning the gap.

V is TRBV30 and J is TRBJ1-4; possible D gene TRBD1, 5 bases. The CDR3 contains 13 residues. In germline, CDR1 is GTSNPN, CDR2 SVGIG (reference sequence). Trimming shortened V by 3 bases and J by 5 bases, and 10 bases separated the two germline ends. The DNA for the CDR3 is TGTGCCTGGAGAACTGGGGCGAATGAAAAACTGTTTTTT. It encodes CAWRTGANEKLFF.

This sequence joins TRBV25-1 and TRBJ2-5; weak D call: TRBD2 (6 bases). Trimming removed 6 bases at V and 4 bases at J, with 15 bases between. The V gene's germline CDR1 is MGHDK and CDR2 SYGVNS. The CDR3 length is 14 residues. CDR3 sequence reads: CASSYGGSGETQYF. Written as DNA, the CDR3 is TGTGCCAGCAGCTACGGGGGTAGCGGAGAGACCCAGTACTTC.

This clone was seen more than once but under ten times. The V and J genes are TRBV19 and TRBJ2-2; the D gene is possibly TRBD2 (6 bases). The germline CDR1 and CDR2 sequences are LNHDA and SQIVND (reference sequence). V was shortened by 6 bases and J by 3 bases, with 20 bases between the two germline ends. The CDR3 covers 17 residues. DNA for the CDR3: TGTGCCAGTAGCGCGCCCGGTGGAGGGGCCCACACCGGGGAGCTGTTTTTT. This codes for CASSAPGGGAHTGELFF.

The chain has TRBV6-6 and TRBJ2-2; weak D call: TRBD1 (6 bases). CDR1 is MNHNY, CDR2 SVGAGI, per germline (reference sequence). V was trimmed by 9 bases and J by 2 bases, leaving 16 bases between them. CDR3 length: 15 residues. CDR3 in amino acids: CASRLPGQNTGELFF. In DNA, the CDR3 is TGTGCCAGTAGATTGCCGGGACAAAACACCGGGGAGCTGTTTTTT.

In its sample, this clone was seen a few times. V and J are TRBV7-9 and TRBJ1-1; D remains unclear. This CDR3 has 12 amino acids. Trimming left V 0 bases short and J 11 bases short, with 10 bases between. Looked up from germline, CDR1 is SEHNR and CDR2 is FQNEAQ (reference sequence). CDR3 nucleotide sequence: TGTGCCAGCAGCTTAGCGGCGGTCGGGGCTTTCTTT. It translates to CASSLAAVGAFF.

There are a few counts of this clone. The genes are TRBV5-1 and TRBJ1-1, with 11 bases identical to TRBD1. This CDR3 comprises 16 residues. With V trimmed by 4 bases and J by 5 bases, 10 bases remained unmatched. Per germline, CDR1 SGHRS and CDR2 YFSETQ. The CDR3: CASSREDRGQGTEAFF. The CDR3 DNA sequence: TGCGCCAGCAGCCGGGAGGACAGGGGGCAGGGAACTGAAGCTTTCTTT. Full variable domain (outside the CDR3, taken from reference TRBV5-1 and TRBJ1-1): KAGVTQTPRYLIKTRGQQVTLSCSPISGHRSVSWYQQTPGQGLQFLFEYFSETQRNKGNFPGRFSGRQFSNSRSEMNVSTLELGDSALYLCASSREDRGQGTEAFFGQGTRLTVV.